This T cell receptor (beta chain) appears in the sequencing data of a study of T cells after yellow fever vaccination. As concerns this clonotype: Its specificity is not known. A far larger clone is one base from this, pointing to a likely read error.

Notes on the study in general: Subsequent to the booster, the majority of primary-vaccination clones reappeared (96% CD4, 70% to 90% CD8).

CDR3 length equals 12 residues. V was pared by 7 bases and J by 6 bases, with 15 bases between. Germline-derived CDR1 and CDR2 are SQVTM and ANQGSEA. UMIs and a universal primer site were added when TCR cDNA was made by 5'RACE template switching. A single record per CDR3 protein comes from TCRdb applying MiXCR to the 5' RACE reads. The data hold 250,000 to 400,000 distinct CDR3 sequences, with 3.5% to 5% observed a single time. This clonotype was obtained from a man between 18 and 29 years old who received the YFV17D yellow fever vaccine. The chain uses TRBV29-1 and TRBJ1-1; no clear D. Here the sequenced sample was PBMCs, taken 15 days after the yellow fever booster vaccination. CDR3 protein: CSADAGNAEAFF. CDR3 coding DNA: TGCAGCGCTGATGCGGGCAACGCTGAAGCTTTCTTT.